This TCR beta chain was identified during a study of blood T cells in healthy people across ages. CDR3 size: 13 residues. This clonotype has a handful of counts. The germline gene is not matched at one end of the junction; a read error may be the cause. It was with a sample-barcoded 5' primer and a J-beta primer mix that a second PCR of roughly 6 to 12 cycles was run. One entry per CDR3 protein, called by TCRdb with MiXCR from the 5' RACE reads. Of around 1.7 million distinct CDR3 sequences in the sample, 28% were seen once. The clonotype was recovered from a woman aged 30 to 39 in good health. This rearrangement joins TRBV12-3 or TRBV12-4 to TRBJ2-7, with D perhaps TRBD2 (6 bases). Sequenced sample: blood. The CDR3 DNA follows: TGTGCCAGCAGGACGGGAGCTAGCTACGAGCGGTACTTC. Translating it yields CASRTGASYERYF.